The 4 T cell receptor beta chains reported below all come from one sample, sequenced in a study of T cell changes during pregnancy in multiple sclerosis. Here immunoSEQ multiplex PCR was the method, and the copy in TCRdb shows in-frame clones only, minus some. This sample has about 69,000 clones, with over 75% found just once. This specimen consisted of CD4+ T cells from peripheral blood mononuclear cells, obtained in the third trimester of pregnancy. The receptors come from a female donor in good health, enrolled as a control in a pregnancy study.

The chain joins TRBV19 to TRBJ1-6; TRBD1 aligns across 7 bases. Germline-derived CDR1 and CDR2 are LNHDA and SQIVND (reference sequence). The CDR3 consists of 16 residues. With V trimmed by 3 bases and J by 8 bases, 10 bases remained unmatched. The CDR3 bases are TGTGCCAGTAGTATGGTCGGACAGGCCCCCTATTCACCCCTCCACTTT. Protein: CASSMVGQAPYSPLHF.

This chain joins TRBV11-2 and TRBJ1-1; 7 bases match TRBD1. Germline V gene sequence: CDR1 SGHAT, CDR2 FQNNGV. CDR3 size: 17 residues. V dropped 6 bases and J dropped 2; count of bases not matched to a gene: 15. Here the CDR3 reads CASRQIRGGPKNTEAFF. Here the CDR3 DNA reads TGTGCCAGCAGACAAATAAGAGGGGGCCCCAAAAACACTGAAGCTTTCTTT.

This clone was observed a handful of times. J is TRBJ2-2 and V is TRBV9, with unresolved D. The germline CDR1 and CDR2 sequences are SGDLS and YYNGEE. With 2 bases removed from V and 6 bases from J, the gap between germline ends came to 11 bases. The CDR3 extends over 14 amino acids. The CDR3 sequence: CASSVRSNPGELFF. The CDR3, as DNA: TGTGCCAGCAGCGTCCGGAGTAATCCCGGGGAGCTGTTTTTT.

V and J are TRBV30 and TRBJ1-4, with 10 nucleotides matching TRBD1. V shed 5 bases, J shed 8 bases, and the junction held 8 bases outside the gene matches. Looked up from germline, CDR1 is GTSNPN and CDR2 is SVGIG (reference sequence). The CDR3 loop spans 14 amino acids. CDR3 nucleotides: TGTGCCTGGGGGACAGGGGCTGTTCGGGAAAAACTGTTTTTT. Translation gives CAWGTGAVREKLFF.